Below, one T cell receptor beta chain is given with its context. Its antigen is as yet unknown. This sample was taken from a study of persistence of HIV-infected CD4 T cells. Study overall: A median of 8 years of suppressive ART preceded sampling. Anti-CD3/anti-CD28 beads activated more cells than antigen stimulation did. Findings of the study overall: Antigen-responding cells were enriched for degenerate expanded CDR3beta sequences. TCRbeta richness was lower in CMV- and Gag-responding cells than in anti-CD3/anti-CD28-responding cells.

This nonspecific control used anti-CD3/anti-CD28 bead stimulation of CD4+ T cells. Responding CD4+ T cells were sorted by upregulation of both CD40 ligand and CD69. Trimming left V 3 bases short and J 4 bases short, with 9 bases between. Germline V gene data show CDR1 as SGHDT and CDR2 as YYEEEE. The CDR3 is 13 amino acids. The libraries were made with immunoSEQ version 4 in survey mode. Clones were read by immunoSEQ multiplex PCR, and TCRdb kept only the in-frame ones, dropping some. The repertoire holds about 46,000 clones, with 80% to 90% as singletons. This sequence was found in an adult woman with HIV who was CMV-seropositive. This chain connects TRBV5-6 to TRBJ2-3; perhaps TRBD1 as D (5 bases). Here the sequenced sample was CD4+ T cells sorted from PBMCs after roughly 18-hour stimulation, taken from a patient who received antiretroviral therapy. The CDR3, as DNA: TGTGCCAGCAGCTCACAGGTCCCAGATACGCAGTATTTT. Its translation is CASSSQVPDTQYF.